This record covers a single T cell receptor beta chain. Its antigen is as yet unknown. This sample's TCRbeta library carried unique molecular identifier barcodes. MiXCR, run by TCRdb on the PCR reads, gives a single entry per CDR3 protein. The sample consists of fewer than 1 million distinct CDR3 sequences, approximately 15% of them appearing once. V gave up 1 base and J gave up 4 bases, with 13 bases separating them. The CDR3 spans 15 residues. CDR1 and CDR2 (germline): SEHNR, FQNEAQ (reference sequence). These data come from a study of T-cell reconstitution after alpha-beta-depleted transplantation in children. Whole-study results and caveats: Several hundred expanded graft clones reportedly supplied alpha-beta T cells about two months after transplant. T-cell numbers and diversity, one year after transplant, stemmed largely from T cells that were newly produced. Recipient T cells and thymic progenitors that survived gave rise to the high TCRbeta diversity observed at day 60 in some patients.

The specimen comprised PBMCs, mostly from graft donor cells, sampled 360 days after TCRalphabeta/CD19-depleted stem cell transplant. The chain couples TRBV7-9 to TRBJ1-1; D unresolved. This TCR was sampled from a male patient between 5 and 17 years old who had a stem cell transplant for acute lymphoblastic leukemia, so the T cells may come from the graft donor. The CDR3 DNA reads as TGTGCCAGCAGCTTAGGACCGCAGACGGGCACTGAAGCTTTCTTT. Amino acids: CASSLGPQTGTEAFF.